The 22 T cell receptor beta chains below all came from one sample that was sequenced in a study of blood T cell repertoires in COVID-19. Sequenced by immunoSEQ multiplex PCR; TCRdb stores in-frame clones only, minus some. Of around 73,000 clones listed, 80% to 85% were seen once; the top ten hold 28%. Sequenced material: peripheral blood. The source is a human donor in a cohort sampled during active COVID-19.

The chain is built from TRBV6-2 or TRBV6-3 and TRBJ1-5; 8 positions match TRBD1. Per germline, CDR1 MNHEY and CDR2 SVGEGT. Trimming cost V 5 bases and J 2 bases; bases outside gene matches: 5. The CDR3 contains 15 residues. The CDR3 loop reads CASSGPGQGNQPQHF. As DNA, the CDR3 is TGTGCCAGCAGTGGCCCGGGACAGGGCAATCAGCCCCAGCATTTT.

The chain carries TRBV3-1 (or the pseudogene TRBV3-2) and TRBJ2-7; D may be TRBD2 (5 bases). V was cut by 5 bases and J by 2 bases, with 13 bases left in between. This CDR3 spans 14 amino acids. In germline, CDR1 is LGHDT, CDR2 YNNKEL (reference sequence). The CDR3 spells CASSTPWRTYEQYF. In nucleotides, the CDR3 is TGTGCCAGCAGCACGCCGTGGAGGACCTACGAGCAGTACTTC.

The chain is built from TRBV7-9 and TRBJ2-5, with 12 bases identical to TRBD2. The junction had 6 bases not matched to a gene; V was cut back by 5 bases and J by 2 bases. CDR1 is SEHNR, CDR2 FQNEAQ, per germline (reference sequence). This CDR3 is built from 16 residues. CDR3: CASSTGLAGLQETQYF. In DNA, the CDR3 is TGTGCCAGCAGCACGGGACTAGCGGGCCTTCAAGAGACCCAGTACTTC.

CDR3: CASSFVRGPYGYTF. For the CDR3, the DNA is TGTGCCAGCAGTTTTGTCAGGGGGCCTTATGGCTACACCTTC. The rearrangement links TRBV28 to TRBJ1-2; 8 bases are shared with TRBD1. The CDR3 totals 14 residues. The V segment lost 3 bases and the J segment 5 bases; nucleotides outside the gene matches: 5. Germline values: CDR1 MDHEN, CDR2 SYDVKM.

The chain recombines TRBV19 with TRBJ1-4; tentatively, D is TRBD1 (5 bases). Germline V CDR1 and CDR2: LNHDA, SQIVND (reference sequence). V gave up 6 bases and J gave up 8 bases, with 13 bases separating them. There are 13 residues in the CDR3. As DNA, the CDR3 is TGTGCCAGTAGAGTCGGGGCGGGAGAAAAACTGTTTTTT. Protein: CASRVGAGEKLFF. Filled out from reference TRBV19 and TRBJ1-4, the complete variable domain reads DGGITQSPKYLFRKEGQNVTLSCEQNLNHDAMYWYRQDPGQGLRLIYYSQIVNDFQKGDIAEGYSVSREKKESFPLTVTSAQKNPTAFYLCASRVGAGEKLFFGSGTQLSVL.

The chain couples TRBV7-2 to TRBJ2-2, with D unclear. Germline V gene data show CDR1 as SGHTA and CDR2 as FQGNSA. V gave up 4 bases and J gave up 2 bases, with 8 bases separating them. CDR3 length: 14 amino acids. The CDR3 spells CASSSVANTGELFF. The CDR3 DNA follows: TGTGCCAGCAGCTCCGTGGCAAACACCGGGGAGCTGTTTTTT.

The rearrangement joins TRBV2 to TRBJ2-2; a possible D gene is TRBD1 (5 bases). This CDR3 has 13 residues. Trimming left V 8 bases short and J 4 bases short, with 11 bases between. Germline V gene data show CDR1 as SNHLY and CDR2 as FYNNEI. Here the CDR3 DNA reads TGTGCCAGCCAAATCGACAGCACCGGGGAGCTGTTTTTT. Translation: CASQIDSTGELFF.

The chain is built from TRBV9 and TRBJ2-2, with 11 bases fitting TRBD2. Germline V CDR1 and CDR2: SGDLS, YYNGEE. The ends lost 3 bases at V and 4 bases at J; junction bases unmatched: 2. There are 15 residues in the CDR3. The chain's CDR3 is CASSATSGATGELFF. CDR3 coding DNA: TGTGCCAGCAGCGCGACTAGCGGGGCCACCGGGGAGCTGTTTTTT.

This clone showed up just once. V usage is TRBV5-4 and J usage is TRBJ2-1, with TRBD2 identical over 10 bases. Germline CDR1 is SGHNT and CDR2 is YYREEE (reference sequence). This CDR3 has 17 residues. Trimming removed 4 bases from V and 5 bases from J; junction bases left unmatched: 12. In nucleotides, the CDR3 is TGTGCCAGCAGCAAATCCCCGCTAGCGGGGGAACACAATGAGCAGTTCTTC. Its translation: CASSKSPLAGEHNEQFF. The full variable domain, rest sourced from reference TRBV5-4 and TRBJ2-1, is ETGVTQSPTHLIKTRGQQVTLRCSSQSGHNTVSWYQQALGQGPQFIFQYYREEENGRGNFPPRFSGLQFPNYSSELNVNALELDDSALYLCASSKSPLAGEHNEQFFGPGTRLTVL.

This sequence joins TRBV6-5 and TRBJ2-7; TRBD2 matches 9 bases. This CDR3 has 14 amino acids. The germline V gene has CDR1 MNHEY and CDR2 SVGAGI. After removal of 8 bases from V and 3 bases from J, the junction contained 8 bases not matched to a gene. Written as DNA, the CDR3 is TGTGCCAGCCACAGAGGCGGGGGGGACTACGAGCAGTACTTC. Protein: CASHRGGGDYEQYF.

This clone was counted between two and nine times. This chain joins TRBV14 and TRBJ1-6; 8 bases align to TRBD1. The CDR3 sequence is 14 residues long. CDR1 and CDR2 (germline): SGHDN, FVKESK. J lost 9 bases, V lost 2 bases, and 3 bases had no gene match. CDR3 in amino acids: CASSQNRGSSPLHF. The CDR3 DNA is TGTGCCAGCAGCCAAAACAGGGGGTCTTCACCCCTCCACTTT.

The J gene is TRBJ1-5, the V gene TRBV3-1 (or the pseudogene TRBV3-2), with D possibly being TRBD1 (5 bases). V gave up 4 bases and J gave up 0 bases, with 10 bases separating them. CDR1 is LGHDT and CDR2 is YNNKEL in the germline V gene (reference sequence). This CDR3 is 15 amino acids long. The DNA for the CDR3 is TGTGCCAGCAGCCTAGCAGGGAATAGCAATCAGCCCCAGCATTTT. It yields the protein CASSLAGNSNQPQHF.

Only one count was recorded for this clone. This chain connects TRBV5-1 to TRBJ2-7, with 7 bases fitting TRBD1. V was clipped by 0 bases and J by 6 bases; unmatched bases: 12. The CDR3 covers 16 residues. Germline-derived CDR1 and CDR2 are SGHRS and YFSETQ. The CDR3, as DNA: TGCGCCAGCAGCTTGGAGGCGACAGGGCTGGGGTCCGAGCAGTACTTC. Amino acid sequence: CASSLEATGLGSEQYF.

The chain links TRBV21-1 to TRBJ2-7; TRBD1 is the table's D call and was not checked against the DNA. TRBV21-1 corresponds to a pseudogene. The CDR3 runs 17 residues. CDR3 sequence reads: CAIPTRDTYSSTYEQYF. In DNA form, the CDR3 reads TGTGCCATCCCTACCAGGGACACATATAGTTCTACCTACGAGCAGTACTTC.

This chain links TRBV5-1 with TRBJ2-7, with 11 nucleotides matching TRBD1. The germline V gene has CDR1 SGHRS and CDR2 YFSETQ. The CDR3 sequence is 15 residues long. V lost 0 bases, J lost 2 bases, and 1 base stayed unmatched. The DNA for the CDR3 is TGCGCCAGCAGCTTGGTGGGACAGGGGGCCTACGAGCAGTACTTC. Its protein product is CASSLVGQGAYEQYF.

The chain uses TRBV2 and TRBJ2-3, with 7 bases matching TRBD2. Germline CDR1 is SNHLY and CDR2 is FYNNEI. J gave up 4 bases and V 2 bases, and 6 bases lay outside the gene matches. The CDR3 spans 15 residues. CDR3 amino acids: CASSELGGAADTQYF. For the CDR3, the DNA is TGTGCCAGCAGTGAACTGGGAGGGGCCGCAGATACGCAGTATTTT.

This clone came up a few times. The chain combines TRBV2 with TRBJ2-7, with TRBD1 matching over 8 bases. Trimming removed 6 bases from V and 3 bases from J; junction bases left unmatched: 7. CDR1 is SNHLY and CDR2 is FYNNEI in the germline V gene. This CDR3 is 14 amino acids long. CDR3 loop: CASSDRQGIYEQYF. Here the CDR3 DNA reads TGTGCCAGCAGCGACCGACAGGGGATCTACGAGCAGTACTTC.

The chain links TRBV5-1 to TRBJ2-3; D remains unclear. The CDR3 contains 14 residues. Between the trimmed V and J ends, which lost 0 bases and 2 bases, there was a span of 7 bases. Germline lookup yields CDR1 SGHRS and CDR2 YFSETQ. CDR3: CASSLAGPTDTQYF. Here the CDR3 DNA reads TGCGCCAGCAGCTTGGCTGGGCCCACAGATACGCAGTATTTT.

This chain uses TRBV7-8 with TRBJ2-7; tentatively, D is TRBD1 (6 bases). Trimming stripped 5 bases from V and 1 base from J, with 15 bases between. Per germline, CDR1 SGHVS and CDR2 FQNEAQ. The CDR3 consists of 15 residues. The CDR3 is CASSAFGRGSYEQYF. The CDR3 region has the DNA TGTGCCAGCAGCGCCTTCGGCAGGGGATCCTACGAGCAGTACTTC.

The J gene is TRBJ2-7, the V gene TRBV5-5; 7 bases line up with TRBD2. The CDR3 loop spans 13 amino acids. CDR1 SGHKS and CDR2 YYEKEE come from the germline V gene (reference sequence). J was trimmed by 5 bases and V by 1 base; bases with no gene match: 3. The CDR3 sequence: CASSLWGGNEQYF. The CDR3 nucleotides are TGTGCCAGCAGCTTGTGGGGAGGGAACGAGCAGTACTTC. Supplemented by reference TRBV5-5 and TRBJ2-7, the full variable domain reads DAGVTQSPTHLIKTRGQQVTLRCSPISGHKSVSWYQQVLGQGPQFIFQYYEKEERGRGNFPDRFSARQFPNYSSELNVNALLLGDSALYLCASSLWGGNEQYFGPGTRLTVT.

This sequence joins TRBV6-4 and TRBJ2-7; the match to TRBD1 covers 7 bases. J gave up 5 bases and V 5 bases, and 12 bases lay outside the gene matches. The CDR3 is made up of 15 amino acids. Germline CDR1 MRHNA, CDR2 SNTAGT. The CDR3 region is CASSPSGTDLDEQYF. The CDR3 DNA reads TGTGCCAGCAGTCCTTCCGGGACAGATCTCGACGAGCAGTACTTC.

The chain employs TRBV11-2 and TRBJ1-2; 7 nucleotides agree with TRBD1. Trimming at V came to 4 bases and at J to 5 bases, leaving 16 bases not matched to a gene. Germline lookup yields CDR1 SGHAT and CDR2 FQNNGV. CDR3 length: 17 residues. The DNA of the CDR3 is TGTGCCAGCAGCTCCCTAAGACGACAGGGCCAAAGGTATGGCTACACCTTC. Translating it yields CASSSLRRQGQRYGYTF.